These 21 T cell receptor beta chains came from one sample sequenced in a study of blood T cell repertoires in COVID-19. The protocol was immunoSEQ multiplex PCR, while the TCRdb copy is restricted to in-frame clones and leaves out a portion. The table includes over 400,000 clones, about nine tenths detected once. The material sequenced was PBMCs or T cells enriched from blood (not recorded which). The source of these receptors is a woman aged 55 to 70 who had recovered from COVID-19.

The chain joins TRBV19 to TRBJ2-1; 13 positions match TRBD2. The J segment lost 2 bases and the V segment lost 6 bases, leaving 4 bases of the junction unmatched. This CDR3 has 16 amino acids. Germline-derived CDR1 and CDR2 are LNHDA and SQIVND (reference sequence). The CDR3 DNA sequence: TGTGCCAGTAGCCGGACTAGCGGGGGCCCCTACAATGAGCAGTTCTTC. This encodes CASSRTSGGPYNEQFF.

In this sample, this clone turned up once. This rearrangement joins TRBV18 to TRBJ1-1; D is uncertain. V was clipped by 3 bases and J by 0 bases, with 8 bases between them. The CDR3 consists of 14 residues. The V gene's germline CDR1 is KGHSH and CDR2 LQKENI. CDR3 nucleotide sequence: TGTGCCAGCTCACCCCGGGTAATGAACACTGAAGCTTTCTTT. Amino acids: CASSPRVMNTEAFF.

This chain uses TRBV30 with TRBJ2-2, with 10 bases identical to TRBD2. J was trimmed by 1 base and V by 4 bases; bases with no gene match: 6. Germline CDR1 is GTSNPN and CDR2 is SVGIG (reference sequence). This CDR3 contains 16 residues. The CDR3 DNA is TGTGCCTGGACAAACCTAGCGGGGGTGAACACCGGGGAGCTGTTTTTT. Protein product: CAWTNLAGVNTGELFF.

This clone appeared a few times. The V call is TRBV5-1, the J call TRBJ1-2; no reliable D call. CDR1 SGHRS and CDR2 YFSETQ come from the germline V gene. V gave up 0 bases and J gave up 1 base, with 7 bases separating them. This CDR3 region has 14 residues. CDR3 loop: CASSLERGNYGYTF. The CDR3 DNA follows: TGCGCCAGCAGCTTGGAGCGGGGTAACTATGGCTACACCTTC. Full variable domain (outside the CDR3, taken from reference TRBV5-1 and TRBJ1-2): KAGVTQTPRYLIKTRGQQVTLSCSPISGHRSVSWYQQTPGQGLQFLFEYFSETQRNKGNFPGRFSGRQFSNSRSEMNVSTLELGDSALYLCASSLERGNYGYTFGSGTRLTVV.

The V call is TRBV12-5, the J call TRBJ1-2, with 9 bases lining up with TRBD1. Germline V CDR1 and CDR2: LGHNT, FRNRAP. The trim removed 5 bases at V and 4 bases at J, leaving 11 bases unmatched. CDR3 length: 16 residues. The CDR3 bases are TGTGCTAGTGGTCTGCGGACAGGGGATGTATCCTATGGCTACACCTTC. This encodes CASGLRTGDVSYGYTF.

This clone occurred a few times. The V call is TRBV2, the J call TRBJ1-1; 7 bases are a match to TRBD1. This CDR3 region has 13 residues. Germline assignment: CDR1 SNHLY and CDR2 FYNNEI. Trimming at V came to 5 bases and at J to 4 bases, leaving 4 bases not matched to a gene. The CDR3 sequence is CASSSQGRTEAFF. The CDR3 DNA follows: TGTGCCAGCAGTTCACAGGGGCGCACTGAAGCTTTCTTT.

This clone has just one count. This chain connects TRBV30 to TRBJ1-4; D gene ambiguous. The CDR3 sequence is 13 residues long. In germline, CDR1 is GTSNPN, CDR2 SVGIG (reference sequence). V dropped 2 bases and J dropped 11 bases, with 15 bases sitting between them. CDR3 coding DNA: TGTGCCTGGAGTTTCCCTCTGGCGGGGAAACTGTTTTTT. Amino acids: CAWSFPLAGKLFF.

The chain recombines TRBV6-5 with TRBJ1-1; D gene ambiguous. Germline CDR1 and CDR2: MNHEY and SVGAGI. The CDR3 extends over 13 amino acids. V was clipped by 6 bases and J by 4 bases, with 12 bases between them. In DNA, the CDR3 is TGTGCCAGCAGGGGCGGAGGGAGCACTGAAGCTTTCTTT. As protein: CASRGGGSTEAFF.

V is TRBV5-1 and J is TRBJ2-5; D possibly corresponds to TRBD2 (7 bases). The CDR3 length is 15 residues. Looked up from germline, CDR1 is SGHRS and CDR2 is YFSETQ. V dropped 4 bases and J dropped 5 bases, with 18 bases sitting between them. CDR3 loop: CASSVSRRGRETQYF. CDR3 nucleotides: TGCGCCAGCAGCGTCAGCCGGCGGGGGCGGGAGACCCAGTACTTC.

The chain uses TRBV6-5 and TRBJ1-2; 8 bases agree with TRBD1. The CDR3 runs 15 residues. Germline trimming cut 8 bases from V and 5 bases from J; bases unmatched to any gene: 13. Germline CDR1 MNHEY, CDR2 SVGAGI. CDR3 sequence: CASRRYGTGHYGYTF. The CDR3 nucleotides are TGTGCCAGCCGCCGTTACGGGACAGGCCATTATGGCTACACCTTC.

A remark on this clone: The germline gene is not matched at one end of the junction; a read error may be the cause. The chain couples TRBV2 to TRBJ2-5; 7 bases agree with TRBD1. The CDR3 loop spans 14 amino acids. CDR1 is SNHLY, CDR2 FYNNEI, per germline. In nucleotides, the CDR3 is TGTGCCAGCAGTGTGGAAGGGGGCTCACGAAAGTCGGACTTC. As protein: CASSVEGGSRKSDF.

CDR3 coding DNA: TGTGCCAGCTCACCACGGGACAGGGAAATTGGCACCGGGGAGCTGTTTTTT. Translated: CASSPRDREIGTGELFF. The chain uses TRBV18 and TRBJ2-2, with TRBD1 identical over 9 bases. The CDR3 loop spans 17 amino acids. The germline CDR1 and CDR2 sequences are KGHSH and LQKENI. Trimming removed 1 base from V and 4 bases from J; junction bases left unmatched: 7.

The chain combines TRBV11-2 with TRBJ1-2; D may be TRBD1 (5 bases). Germline CDR1 and CDR2: SGHAT and FQNNGV. V lost 6 bases and J 4 bases, leaving 12 bases between the germline ends. The CDR3 runs to 13 residues. The CDR3 here is CASRTTGGYGYTF. The CDR3 bases are TGTGCCAGCAGGACCACCGGGGGCTATGGCTACACCTTC.

The chain has TRBV5-1 and TRBJ1-4; 9 positions match TRBD1. With 3 bases clipped from V and 8 bases from J, the junction kept 5 bases outside the gene matches. The CDR3 has 14 residues. CDR1 SGHRS and CDR2 YFSETQ come from the germline V gene. CDR3 in DNA: TGCGCCAGCAGCTGGGACAGGGAGGGAGAAAAACTGTTTTTT. Translation: CASSWDREGEKLFF.

This clone was recorded only once. V usage is TRBV15 and J usage is TRBJ1-2, with D perhaps matching TRBD1 (5 bases). The CDR3 length is 15 residues. V lost 4 bases, J lost 2 bases, and 14 bases lay in between. CDR1 is LNHNV and CDR2 is YYDKDF in the germline V gene (reference sequence). The CDR3 reads CATSIGTAGNYGYTF. The CDR3 nucleotides are TGTGCCACCAGCATCGGGACTGCAGGCAACTATGGCTACACCTTC. Supplemented by reference TRBV15 and TRBJ1-2, the full variable domain reads DAMVIQNPRYQVTQFGKPVTLSCSQTLNHNVMYWYQQKSSQAPKLLFHYYDKDFNNEADTPDNFQSRRPNTSFCFLDIRSPGLGDTAMYLCATSIGTAGNYGYTFGSGTRLTVV.

V gene TRBV18 combines with J gene TRBJ1-5; the D gene is possibly TRBD1 (5 bases). V lost 0 bases, J lost 6 bases, and 12 bases lay in between. CDR3 length: 15 amino acids. Germline lookup yields CDR1 KGHSH and CDR2 LQKENI. CDR3 in amino acids: CASSPPSGQGQPQHF. The CDR3 DNA sequence: TGTGCCAGCTCACCACCGTCAGGGCAGGGTCAGCCCCAGCATTTT.

This chain links TRBV7-2 with TRBJ1-5; D ambiguous. The CDR3 spans 14 residues. Trimming left V 1 base short and J 3 bases short, with 7 bases between. Germline values: CDR1 SGHTA, CDR2 FQGNSA. CDR3 amino acids: CASSLGLINQPQHF. CDR3 sequence (DNA): TGTGCCAGCAGCTTAGGGCTCATCAATCAGCCCCAGCATTTT.

This clone was counted between two and nine times. V and J are TRBV5-1 and TRBJ2-6; D might be TRBD1 (5 bases). The germline gives CDR1 SGHRS, CDR2 YFSETQ. This CDR3 has 14 residues. The V gene lost 5 bases and the J gene lost 0 bases, with 6 bases spanning the gap. This CDR3 reads CASRDISGANVLTF. The DNA for the CDR3 is TGCGCCAGCAGGGACATCTCTGGGGCCAACGTCCTGACTTTC. The full variable domain, with the rest looked up from reference TRBV5-1 and TRBJ2-6, is KAGVTQTPRYLIKTRGQQVTLSCSPISGHRSVSWYQQTPGQGLQFLFEYFSETQRNKGNFPGRFSGRQFSNSRSEMNVSTLELGDSALYLCASRDISGANVLTFGAGSRLTVL.

J is TRBJ1-1 and V is TRBV29-1; possible D gene TRBD1, 6 bases. V lost 8 bases and J lost 7, with 14 bases in between. This CDR3 region has 11 residues. Looked up from germline, CDR1 is SQVTM and CDR2 is ANQGSEA. The CDR3 DNA is TGCAGCCTAACACAGGGTGGTGAAGCTTTCTTT. Translated, it gives CSLTQGGEAFF. The full variable domain, in which reference TRBV29-1 and TRBJ1-1 provide the parts outside the CDR3, is SAVISQKPSRDICQRGTSLTIQCQVDSQVTMMFWYRQQPGQSLTLIATANQGSEATYESGFVIDKFPISRPNLTFSTLTVSNMSPEDSSIYLCSLTQGGEAFFGQGTRLTVV.

The chain carries TRBV7-8 and TRBJ1-3; D is undetermined. CDR3 length: 17 amino acids. Germline-derived CDR1 and CDR2 are SGHVS and FQNEAQ. V dropped 1 base and J dropped 0 bases, with 13 bases sitting between them. The CDR3 loop is CASSLVGATDSGNTIYF. CDR3 nucleotides: TGTGCCAGCAGCTTAGTAGGAGCCACGGACTCTGGAAACACCATATATTTT.

The V call is TRBV24-1, the J call TRBJ2-1; the D gene is possibly TRBD1 (6 bases). In germline, CDR1 is KGHDR, CDR2 SFDVKD. The CDR3 consists of 16 residues. Trimming took off 2 bases at V and 3 bases at J, with 13 bases between the two ends. CDR3 nucleotide sequence: TGTGCCACCAGTGATTACCTCCCGGACAGCTACAATGAGCAGTTCTTC. Its translation is CATSDYLPDSYNEQFF.